Below are 24 T cell receptor beta chains sequenced from a single sample in a study of cytomegalovirus exposure and HLA in healthy donors. PCR was performed using 60 Vbeta and 13 Jbeta primers. Repertoires were generated with immunoSEQ multiplex PCR, while TCRdb's copy carries only in-frame clones and drops some. The listing contains approximately 110,000 clones. Sequenced sample: PBMCs. The source is a man over 45 in good health and CMV-seronegative.

The chain combines TRBV4-2 with TRBJ1-6; D may be TRBD1 (6 bases). The V end was cut by 2 bases, the J end by 9 bases, with 14 bases between. Germline V gene sequence: CDR1 LGHNA, CDR2 YNFKEQ. The CDR3 has 15 amino acids. The CDR3 here is CASSQYRDMRSPLHF. The CDR3 DNA follows: TGTGCCAGCAGCCAATACCGGGACATGCGTTCACCCCTCCACTTT.

The rearrangement uses TRBV2 and TRBJ1-2; D might be TRBD1 (5 bases). Germline loops: CDR1 SNHLY, CDR2 FYNNEI. This CDR3 contains 11 residues. V dropped 11 bases and J dropped 4 bases, with 11 bases sitting between them. The CDR3 region has the DNA TGTGCCTCCTGGGGGGGCTATGGCTACACCTTC. Translation gives CASWGGYGYTF.

On this clone: The same CDR3 arises from other DNA sequences in this sample as well. The chain is built from TRBV7-9 and TRBJ1-1; D is unresolved. Between the trimmed V and J ends, which lost 2 bases and 0 bases, there was a span of 7 bases. CDR3 length: 14 residues. Per the germline V gene, CDR1 is SEHNR and CDR2 is FQNEAQ (reference sequence). The CDR3 coding sequence is TGTGCCAGCAGCTTATCGGGGATGAACACTGAAGCTTTCTTT. Amino acid sequence: CASSLSGMNTEAFF.

A note on this clone: The germline gene is not matched at one end of the junction; a read error may be the cause. The chain is built from TRBV6-1 and TRBJ1-5; D is possibly TRBD1 (6 bases). Germline V gene sequence: CDR1 MNHNS, CDR2 SASEGT. The CDR3 sequence is 17 residues long. CDR3 residues: CASREDRKGVIGQPQHF. CDR3 nucleotide sequence: TGTGCCAGCAGGGAAGACAGGAAAGGGGTTATAGGCCAGCCCCAGCATTTT.

J is TRBJ2-7 and V is TRBV7-6; maybe TRBD2 (7 bases). Germline V lookup: CDR1 SGHVS, CDR2 FNYEAQ. The V gene lost 1 base and the J gene lost 3 bases, with 22 bases spanning the gap. The length of the CDR3 is 18 residues. The DNA for the CDR3 is TGTGCCAGCAGCTTAGTTTTCTCGGGGGGCTCGGTCGGCTACGAGCAGTACTTC. This sequence encodes CASSLVFSGGSVGYEQYF.

The rearrangement uses TRBV7-9 and TRBJ1-2; 7 nucleotides align to TRBD1. Germline-derived CDR1 and CDR2 are SEHNR and FQNEAQ (reference sequence). CDR3 length: 12 amino acids. J gave up 6 bases and V 3 bases, and 1 base lay outside the gene matches. The CDR3 DNA follows: TGTGCCAGCAGCTTCGGACAGGATGGCTACACCTTC. Amino acid sequence: CASSFGQDGYTF.

This chain links TRBV7-6 with TRBJ2-7; TRBD2 matches 8 bases. This CDR3 region has 15 residues. Germline CDR1 is SGHVS and CDR2 is FNYEAQ. Trimming removed 2 bases from V and 7 bases from J; junction bases left unmatched: 10. The CDR3 region is CASSLTSGGLREQYF. CDR3 bases: TGTGCCAGCAGCTTAACCAGCGGGGGCCTTAGGGAGCAGTACTTC.

The CDR3 here is CAISRVNTEAFF. In DNA, the CDR3 is TGTGCCATCAGTAGAGTGAACACTGAAGCTTTCTTT. The V and J genes are TRBV10-3 and TRBJ1-1; D uncertain. Germline V lookup: CDR1 ENHRY, CDR2 SYGVKD. This CDR3 is built from 12 residues. Trimming removed 5 bases from V and 0 bases from J, with 4 bases in between.

V usage is TRBV5-1 and J usage is TRBJ2-7, with TRBD2 as a possible D gene (6 bases). The CDR3 extends over 15 amino acids. Deletions cut 2 bases from V and 0 bases from J, with 12 bases between. Germline CDR1 is SGHRS and CDR2 is YFSETQ. CDR3 protein: CASSFGGDFSYEQYF. In DNA form, the CDR3 reads TGCGCCAGCAGCTTCGGCGGGGACTTCTCCTACGAGCAGTACTTC.

CDR3 nucleotides: TGTGCCAGCAGTTTGGACAGGGGCGGGAGGTATGGCTACACCTTC. Translated, it gives CASSLDRGGRYGYTF. V and J are TRBV27 and TRBJ1-2, with 9 bases identical to TRBD1. Germline V gene data show CDR1 as MNHEY and CDR2 as SMNVEV (reference sequence). The junction had 7 bases not matched to a gene; V was cut back by 3 bases and J by 5 bases. The CDR3 runs to 15 residues.

This rearrangement joins TRBV10-1 to TRBJ2-7; TRBD1 aligns across 8 bases. With 0 bases clipped from V and 3 bases from J, the junction kept 4 bases outside the gene matches. In germline, CDR1 is WNHNN, CDR2 SYGVQD (reference sequence). CDR3 length: 15 amino acids. The CDR3 DNA is TGCGCCAGCAGTGAGTCTACAGGGGGTGGCTACGAGCAGTACTTC. The encoded protein is CASSESTGGGYEQYF.

With regard to this clone: Sequence at one end of the junction differs from germline and may be a read error. The chain recombines TRBV7-7 with TRBJ2-5, with 9 bases that match TRBD2. Looked up from germline, CDR1 is SSHAT and CDR2 is FNYEAQ (reference sequence). The CDR3 totals 16 residues. The CDR3 here is CASSSGAGGGPETQYF. CDR3 bases: TGTGCTAGCAGCTCCGGAGCGGGAGGAGGGCCAGAGACCCAGTACTTC.

The chain employs TRBV6-5 and TRBJ1-1, with 9 bases matching TRBD1. Germline values: CDR1 MNHEY, CDR2 SVGAGI. V was clipped by 4 bases and J by 4 bases; unmatched bases: 7. The CDR3 is made up of 15 amino acids. The CDR3 DNA reads as TGTGCCAGCAGTTGGGACAGGGCGGCTACCACTGAAGCTTTCTTT. It is translated as CASSWDRAATTEAFF.

The J gene is TRBJ2-5, the V gene TRBV29-1; D is perhaps TRBD1 (6 bases). From germline, CDR1 is SQVTM and CDR2 ANQGSEA. Trimming cost V 4 bases and J 2 bases, with 8 bases left between them. There are 12 residues in the CDR3. This CDR3 reads CSVGQAQETQYF. In DNA form, the CDR3 reads TGCAGCGTTGGACAGGCGCAAGAGACCCAGTACTTC. Full variable domain (outside the CDR3, taken from reference TRBV29-1 and TRBJ2-5): SAVISQKPSRDICQRGTSLTIQCQVDSQVTMMFWYRQQPGQSLTLIATANQGSEATYESGFVIDKFPISRPNLTFSTLTVSNMSPEDSSIYLCSVGQAQETQYFGPGTRLLVL.

This chain links TRBV7-9 with TRBJ1-2; D might be TRBD1 (6 bases). Germline values: CDR1 SEHNR, CDR2 FQNEAQ (reference sequence). With 3 bases removed from V and 6 bases from J, the gap between germline ends came to 8 bases. The CDR3 loop spans 12 amino acids. The CDR3 nucleotides are TGTGCCAGCAGCTTCTCAGGGGATGGCTACACCTTC. Amino acids: CASSFSGDGYTF.

The rearrangement links TRBV5-1 to TRBJ1-2; 10 nucleotides match TRBD1. Germline V gene data show CDR1 as SGHRS and CDR2 as YFSETQ. The CDR3 is made up of 14 amino acids. V gave up 4 bases and J gave up 6 bases; unmatched junction bases: 6. This chain's CDR3 is CASSDDRGQNGYTF. CDR3 bases: TGCGCCAGCAGCGACGACAGGGGGCAAAATGGCTACACCTTC.

V usage is TRBV6-6 and J usage is TRBJ2-7; 7 positions match TRBD1. Germline-derived CDR1 and CDR2 are MNHNY and SVGAGI (reference sequence). The V gene end was trimmed by 0 bases and the J gene end by 6 bases; junction bases not matched to a gene: 2. The CDR3 loop spans 13 amino acids. CDR3 sequence reads: CASSYSRTGEQYF. The DNA of the CDR3 is TGTGCCAGCAGTTACTCGAGGACAGGCGAGCAGTACTTC.

V and J are TRBV5-1 and TRBJ1-2, with TRBD1 matching over 7 bases. CDR3 length equals 15 residues. V shed 4 bases, J shed 0 bases, and the junction held 6 bases outside the gene matches. Germline-derived CDR1 and CDR2 are SGHRS and YFSETQ. The CDR3 nucleotides are TGCGCCAGCAGCCCCGGGACAGTCGCTAACTATGGCTACACCTTC. It codes for CASSPGTVANYGYTF.

The rearrangement links TRBV7-8 to TRBJ1-1, with 8 bases lining up with TRBD1. Trimming at V came to 5 bases and at J to 1 base, leaving 9 bases not matched to a gene. Per germline, CDR1 SGHVS and CDR2 FQNEAQ. CDR3 length: 16 residues. CDR3 protein: CASSPRQGTANTEAFF. CDR3 bases: TGTGCCAGCAGCCCCCGACAGGGGACGGCGAACACTGAAGCTTTCTTT.

The V and J genes are TRBV4-3 and TRBJ2-3; 11 bases line up with TRBD2. V shed 1 base, J shed 6 bases, and the junction held 12 bases outside the gene matches. In germline, CDR1 is LGHNA, CDR2 YSLEER. The CDR3 loop spans 18 amino acids. The CDR3 region has the DNA TGCGCCAGCAGCCAAGGTAGACTAGCGGGACGAGCGGCGGATACGCAGTATTTT. Amino acid sequence: CASSQGRLAGRAADTQYF.

The V and J genes are TRBV19 and TRBJ1-4; D gene ambiguous. V lost 1 base to trimming and J lost 8 bases, with 14 bases between them. The germline gives CDR1 LNHDA, CDR2 SQIVND (reference sequence). This CDR3 comprises 15 residues. For the CDR3, the DNA is TGTGCCAGTAGTATAGGCTCGGTCAGCGCGGAAAAACTGTTTTTT. Protein product: CASSIGSVSAEKLFF.

The genes are TRBV5-4 and TRBJ1-1; possible D gene TRBD1, 6 bases. Trimming shortened V by 4 bases and J by 2 bases, and 12 bases separated the two germline ends. Germline CDR1 is SGHNT and CDR2 is YYREEE (reference sequence). The CDR3 consists of 14 residues. CDR3 protein: CASSRGQLNTEAFF. Written as DNA, the CDR3 is TGTGCCAGCAGCCGTGGACAGCTTAACACTGAAGCTTTCTTT.

The V and J genes are TRBV5-1 and TRBJ2-7; 10 bases line up with TRBD1. V dropped 0 bases and J dropped 5; count of bases not matched to a gene: 5. The CDR3 totals 15 residues. CDR1 is SGHRS and CDR2 is YFSETQ in the germline V gene. CDR3 bases: TGCGCCAGCAGCTTGGAGGGACAGGGGACTCACGAGCAGTACTTC. It translates to CASSLEGQGTHEQYF.

This chain uses TRBV2 with TRBJ1-1; maybe TRBD1 (6 bases). The V and J ends lost 8 bases and 0 bases respectively, with 10 bases between them. Germline V gene data show CDR1 as SNHLY and CDR2 as FYNNEI. This CDR3 has 13 amino acids. The CDR3 region is CASSGALNTEAFF. In DNA, the CDR3 is TGTGCCAGCTCAGGGGCCCTGAACACTGAAGCTTTCTTT.